This passage covers 13 T cell receptor beta chains from one sample sequenced in a study of CD8+CD57+ T cells in acquired aplastic anemia. The template used for profiling TCR beta VDJ and CDR3 was genomic DNA. TCRdb processed the reads anew with MiXCR; each CDR3 protein has one entry. The table has fewer than 300,000 distinct CDR3 sequences, around 82% seen once. Sequencing involved patients with CD8+CD57+ cell expansion previously shown by flow cytometry. The sequencing sample was made of sorted CD4+, CD8+, or CD8+CD57+ T cells (not recorded which) from PBMCs. The receptor source for this set is a human donor with aplastic anemia.

V is TRBV7-9 and J is TRBJ2-6; a weak D match, TRBD2 (7 bases). The germline CDR1 and CDR2 sequences are SEHNR and FQNEAQ (reference sequence). Trimming removed 1 base from V and 0 bases from J, with 10 bases in between. The CDR3 is 17 amino acids. CDR3 residues: CASSLGGGPSGANVLTF. The CDR3 DNA reads as TGTGCCAGCAGCTTAGGGGGGGGCCCCTCTGGGGCCAACGTCCTGACTTTC.

V is TRBV6-5 and J is TRBJ2-7; a possible D gene is TRBD1 (5 bases). The CDR3 runs to 13 residues. The V and J ends lost 7 bases and 3 bases respectively, with 13 bases between them. Per germline, CDR1 MNHEY and CDR2 SVGAGI. DNA of the CDR3: TGTGCCAGCAAGTTCACAGGTAACTACGAGCAGTACTTC. It codes for CASKFTGNYEQYF.

A single count supports this clonotype. The chain employs TRBV2 and TRBJ2-3; no clear D gene. Germline lookup yields CDR1 SNHLY and CDR2 FYNNEI. The CDR3 totals 11 residues. V was cut by 8 bases and J by 6 bases, with 9 bases left in between. The chain's CDR3 is CASASGDTQYF. The CDR3 nucleotides are TGTGCCAGCGCCAGTGGTGATACGCAGTATTTT. Full variable domain (rest looked up from reference TRBV2 and TRBJ2-3): EPEVTQTPSHQVTQMGQEVILRCVPISNHLYFYWYRQILGQKVEFLVSFYNNEISEKSEIFDDQFSVERPDGSNFTLKIRSTKLEDSAMYFCASASGDTQYFGPGTRLTVL.

For this clonotype: The conserved closing phenylalanine or tryptophan is absent in this CDR3, likely reflecting a read error. Because the CDR3's place on the DNA is in doubt, the DNA is left out and the CDR3 is given as listed by TCRdb. The chain joins TRBV2 to TRBJ1-2; no check of the table's D call, TRBD1, against the DNA was made. Germline CDR1 SNHLY, CDR2 FYNNEI. The CDR3 numbers 15 amino acids, ends counted. The CDR3 loop reads CASSVRGSPDQVFGL.

This chain joins TRBV7-3 and TRBJ1-2; a possible D gene is TRBD1 (5 bases). Germline loops: CDR1 SGHTA, CDR2 FQGTGA. The CDR3 length is 13 residues. V was cut by 4 bases and J by 7 bases, with 13 bases left in between. The CDR3 region has the DNA TGTGCCAGCAGCTGGGATGGGGGTTGTGGCTACACCTTC. As protein: CASSWDGGCGYTF.

This clonotype was detected only once. The chain carries TRBV7-2 and TRBJ2-7; 7 nucleotides match TRBD1. With 5 bases clipped from V and 1 base from J, the junction kept 17 bases outside the gene matches. Germline assignment: CDR1 SGHTA and CDR2 FQGNSA. CDR3 size: 18 residues. The DNA for the CDR3 is TGTGCCAGCAGCCCTCAGGCAGACGGGACAGCCCTTTCCTACGAGCAGTACGTC. Protein product: CASSPQADGTALSYEQYV.

The chain recombines TRBV7-8 with TRBJ2-5, with D perhaps TRBD2 (5 bases). Trimming shortened V by 5 bases and J by 11 bases, and 21 bases separated the two germline ends. The CDR3 covers 14 residues. The germline CDR1 and CDR2 sequences are SGHVS and FQNEAQ. CDR3: CASSRGRDQDTQYF. CDR3 in DNA: TGTGCCAGCAGCAGAGGGAGAGATCAAGATACGCAGTACTTC.

A remark on this clonotype: One end of the junction does not line up with germline, which may come from a read error. The chain is built from TRBV19 and TRBJ2-1; D uncertain. Germline lookup yields CDR1 LNHDA and CDR2 SQIVND (reference sequence). There are 15 residues in the CDR3. CDR3 residues: CASSIATGSLDEQFF. In DNA form, the CDR3 reads TGTGCCAGTAGCATAGCTACCGGGTCCTTGGATGAGCAGTTCTTC.

In its sample, this clonotype was seen many times. This rearrangement joins TRBV9 to TRBJ1-1; a possible D gene is TRBD1 (5 bases). The CDR3 totals 13 residues. Trimming pared 5 bases from V and 1 base from J, leaving 9 bases between. CDR1 SGDLS and CDR2 YYNGEE come from the germline V gene. This chain's CDR3 is CASSKGQNTEAFF. The CDR3 nucleotides are TGTGCCAGCAGTAAAGGACAGAACACTGAAGCTTTCTTT.

To note about this clonotype: Here the CDR3 omits its conserved ending phenylalanine or tryptophan, so a read error is the likely source. The DNA is omitted, as the CDR3 cannot be located on it reliably, and the CDR3 follows TCRdb's listing. The chain recombines TRBV7-2 with TRBJ2-3; the table's D call, TRBD1, has no DNA check behind it. Germline V gene lookup returns CDR1 SGHTA and CDR2 FQGNSA. The CDR3 length is 13 residues, termini included. This chain's CDR3 is CASGDGGTGTEYL.

As for this clonotype: Mismatch with germline at one junction end may stem from a read error. The V and J genes are TRBV7-3 and TRBJ2-3; 8 bases map to TRBD1. The CDR3 is made up of 13 amino acids. Germline V gene lookup returns CDR1 SGHTA and CDR2 FQGTGA. The CDR3 DNA reads TGTGCCAGCGGCGTTGGGAGCACAGGGGGGCACGATTTT. It specifies CASGVGSTGGHDF.

This chain uses TRBV9 with TRBJ2-3; 8 bases line up with TRBD2. The CDR3 contains 14 residues. Germline CDR1 reads SGDLS; CDR2 reads YYNGEE. V lost 3 bases to trimming and J lost 7 bases; unmatched junction nucleotides: 7. DNA for the CDR3: TGTGCCAGCAGCGGAGCGGGAGACACCCATACGCAGTATTTT. Protein: CASSGAGDTHTQYF.

The rearrangement joins TRBV12-3 or TRBV12-4 to TRBJ1-1; D is ambiguous. The CDR3 runs to 12 residues. Trimming cost V 3 bases and J 3 bases, with 5 bases left between them. CDR3 bases: TGTGCCAGCAGTTTGGAGGACACTGAAGCTTTCTTT. Protein product: CASSLEDTEAFF.